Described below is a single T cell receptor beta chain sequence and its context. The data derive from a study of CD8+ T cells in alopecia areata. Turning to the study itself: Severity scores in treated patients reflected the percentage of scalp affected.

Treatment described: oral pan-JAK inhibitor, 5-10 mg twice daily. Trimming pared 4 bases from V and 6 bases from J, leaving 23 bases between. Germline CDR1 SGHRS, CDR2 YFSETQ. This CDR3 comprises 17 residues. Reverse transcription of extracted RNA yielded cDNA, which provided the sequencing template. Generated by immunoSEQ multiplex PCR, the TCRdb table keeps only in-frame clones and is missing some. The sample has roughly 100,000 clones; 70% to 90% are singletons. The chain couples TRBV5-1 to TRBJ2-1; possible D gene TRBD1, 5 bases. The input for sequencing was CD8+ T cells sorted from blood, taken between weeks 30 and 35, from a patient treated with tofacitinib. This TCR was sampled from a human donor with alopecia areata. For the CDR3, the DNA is TGCGCCAGCAGCGCACAGCAGGGCCGACTGTTTCCCAATGAGCAGTTCTTC. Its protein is CASSAQQGRLFPNEQFF.